This TCR beta chain was recorded in a study of OX40 agonist ivuxolimab in advanced cancers. Study conclusions and caveats: In general, CD8+ T cells held more expanded clones than CD4+ did, on average.

Worth noting for this clone: Its specificity is not known.

Here immunoSEQ multiplex PCR was the method, and the copy in TCRdb shows in-frame clones only, minus some. There are approximately 86,000 clones in the sample; roughly nine tenths occur only once, and roughly 1.1% lies in the top ten. The sequence came from an adult with an advanced solid tumor such as melanoma, head and neck, liver or kidney cancer. The sample was CD4+ or CD8+ T cells sorted from blood, taken in a trial of the OX40 agonist ivuxolimab.

CDR3 sequence: CAWSITTNEKLFF. CDR3 DNA sequence: TGTGCCTGGAGTATTACGACTAATGAAAAACTGTTTTTT. The chain has TRBV30 and TRBJ1-4; D uncertain. CDR3 size: 13 residues. Between the trimmed V and J ends, which lost 2 bases and 2 bases, there was a span of 6 bases. In germline, CDR1 is GTSNPN, CDR2 SVGIG (reference sequence).